The 5 T cell receptor beta chains below all came from one sample that was sequenced in a study of blood T cell repertoires in COVID-19. Measured with immunoSEQ multiplex PCR; TCRdb has only the in-frame clones, and not every one. The sample has approximately 190,000 clones, nearly 90% seen once. The specimen sequenced was peripheral blood. The source is a man between 60 and 75 years old with active or convalescent COVID-19.

V usage is TRBV7-9 and J usage is TRBJ2-4; 9 nucleotides align to TRBD1. The CDR3 covers 17 residues. J was trimmed by 2 bases and V by 1 base; bases with no gene match: 6. Looked up from germline, CDR1 is SEHNR and CDR2 is FQNEAQ (reference sequence). The CDR3 loop reads CASSLGGDRETKNIQYF. The CDR3, as DNA: TGTGCCAGCAGCTTAGGTGGGGACAGGGAGACCAAAAACATTCAGTACTTC.

The chain employs TRBV7-2 and TRBJ2-5; D is perhaps TRBD1 (5 bases). V was pared by 0 bases and J by 7 bases, with 18 bases between. The CDR3 spans 16 residues. Germline V gene data show CDR1 as SGHTA and CDR2 as FQGNSA. Written as DNA, the CDR3 is TGTGCCAGCAGCTTAGCCGGAACTCCGGCCCAGGGGACCCAGTACTTC. Translated: CASSLAGTPAQGTQYF.

This clone is a singleton in its sample. This rearrangement joins TRBV19 to TRBJ2-3; the match to TRBD2 covers 7 bases. The germline gives CDR1 LNHDA, CDR2 SQIVND (reference sequence). V shed 1 base, J shed 4 bases, and the junction held 5 bases outside the gene matches. The CDR3 is 15 amino acids. The CDR3 region has the DNA TGTGCCAGTAGTATAGTGCAGGGAGGGGCAGATACGCAGTATTTT. Translated, it gives CASSIVQGGADTQYF.

This chain links TRBV7-2 with TRBJ2-4; D is unclear. The CDR3 sequence is 16 residues long. With 1 base removed from V and 2 bases from J, the gap between germline ends came to 12 bases. The germline V gene has CDR1 SGHTA and CDR2 FQGNSA. In DNA, the CDR3 is TGTGCCAGCAGCTTAGTCTCTAGTAGGCCCAAAAACATTCAGTACTTC. Protein product: CASSLVSSRPKNIQYF.

The V and J genes are TRBV4-1 and TRBJ2-1; a possible D gene is TRBD1 (6 bases). Germline V gene lookup returns CDR1 MGHRA and CDR2 YSYEKL. V was trimmed by 8 bases and J by 4 bases, leaving 15 bases between them. The CDR3 is 14 residues long. The chain's CDR3 is CASGHRDPYNEQFF. The DNA of the CDR3 is TGCGCCAGCGGGCACAGGGATCCTTACAATGAGCAGTTCTTC.